This T cell receptor (beta chain) was documented in a study of PD-L1 blockade in urothelial cancer. In the study overall: Blood-derived samples held a median about 130,000 T cells.

V was trimmed by 3 bases and J by 4 bases, leaving 12 bases between them. This CDR3 contains 14 residues. Germline lookup yields CDR1 SEHNR and CDR2 FQNEAQ (reference sequence). A spike-in of synthetic TCR analog templates was added to each PCR. Here immunoSEQ multiplex PCR was the method, and the copy in TCRdb shows in-frame clones only, minus some. The profile shows around 110,000 clones, approximately 90% of them singletons. As to time point: peripheral blood 6 weeks after treatment start. The TCR sequence derives from a man aged 55 to 69 with urothelial cancer. The rearrangement links TRBV7-9 to TRBJ1-1; tentatively, D is TRBD1 (6 bases). The source was PBMCs, collected around atezolizumab (anti-PD-L1) treatment. CDR3 amino acids: CASSFSGGPTEAFF. Written as DNA, the CDR3 is TGTGCCAGCAGCTTCTCCGGGGGGCCCACTGAAGCTTTCTTT.